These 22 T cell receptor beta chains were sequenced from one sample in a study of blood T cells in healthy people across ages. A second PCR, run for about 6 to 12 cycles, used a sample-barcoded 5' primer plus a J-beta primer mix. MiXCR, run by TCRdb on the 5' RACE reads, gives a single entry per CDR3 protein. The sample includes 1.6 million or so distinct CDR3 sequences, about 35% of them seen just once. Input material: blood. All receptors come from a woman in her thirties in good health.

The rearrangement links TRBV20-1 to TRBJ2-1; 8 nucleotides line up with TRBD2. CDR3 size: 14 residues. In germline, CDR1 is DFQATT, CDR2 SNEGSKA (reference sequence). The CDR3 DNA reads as TGCAGCACCCGGGGGGGAAGCTCCTACAATGAGCAGTTCTTC. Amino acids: CSTRGGSSYNEQFF.

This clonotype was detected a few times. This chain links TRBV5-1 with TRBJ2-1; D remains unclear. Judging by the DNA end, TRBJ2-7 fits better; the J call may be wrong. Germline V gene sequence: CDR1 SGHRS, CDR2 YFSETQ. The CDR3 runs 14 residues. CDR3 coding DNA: TGCGCCAGCAGCTTGGGAGGTTCTCACAATGAGCAGTACTTC. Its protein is CASSLGGSHNEQYF.

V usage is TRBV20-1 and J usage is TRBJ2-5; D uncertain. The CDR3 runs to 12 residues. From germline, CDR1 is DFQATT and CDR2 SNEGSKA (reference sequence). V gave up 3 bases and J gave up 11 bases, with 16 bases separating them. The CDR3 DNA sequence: TGCAGTGCTAGTCGTCGGTCGCCCCCACAGTACTTC. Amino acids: CSASRRSPPQYF.

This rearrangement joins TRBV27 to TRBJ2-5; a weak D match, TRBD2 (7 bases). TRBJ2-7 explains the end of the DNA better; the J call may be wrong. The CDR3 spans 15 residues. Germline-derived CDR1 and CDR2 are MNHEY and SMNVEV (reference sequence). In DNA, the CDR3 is TGTGCCAGCAGTATGACTAGCAGGGGACTCTACGAGCAGTACTTC. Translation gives CASSMTSRGLYEQYF.

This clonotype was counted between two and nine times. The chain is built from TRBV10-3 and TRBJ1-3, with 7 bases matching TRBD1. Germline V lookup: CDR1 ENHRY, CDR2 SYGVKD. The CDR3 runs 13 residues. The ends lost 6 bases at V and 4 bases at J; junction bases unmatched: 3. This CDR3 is CAISGTDGNTIYF. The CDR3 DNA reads TGTGCCATCAGCGGGACAGACGGAAACACCATATATTTT.

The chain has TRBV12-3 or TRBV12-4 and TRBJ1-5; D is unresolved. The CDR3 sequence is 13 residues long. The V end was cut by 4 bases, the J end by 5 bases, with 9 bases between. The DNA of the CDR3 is TGTGCCAGCAGTTCGGAGGGCTATCAGCCCCAGCATTTT. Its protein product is CASSSEGYQPQHF.

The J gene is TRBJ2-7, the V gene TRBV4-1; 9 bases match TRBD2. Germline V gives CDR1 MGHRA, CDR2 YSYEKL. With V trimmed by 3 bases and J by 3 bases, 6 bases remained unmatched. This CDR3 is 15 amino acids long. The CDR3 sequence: CASSQGSGRGYEQYF. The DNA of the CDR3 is TGCGCCAGCAGCCAGGGTAGCGGGAGAGGCTACGAGCAGTACTTC.

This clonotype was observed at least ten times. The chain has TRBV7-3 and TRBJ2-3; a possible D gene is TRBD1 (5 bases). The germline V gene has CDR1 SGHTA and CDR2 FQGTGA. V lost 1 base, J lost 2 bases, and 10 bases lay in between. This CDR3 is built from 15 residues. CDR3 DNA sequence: TGTGCCAGCAGCTTAAACGGCAGGGCCACAGATACGCAGTATTTT. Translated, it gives CASSLNGRATDTQYF.

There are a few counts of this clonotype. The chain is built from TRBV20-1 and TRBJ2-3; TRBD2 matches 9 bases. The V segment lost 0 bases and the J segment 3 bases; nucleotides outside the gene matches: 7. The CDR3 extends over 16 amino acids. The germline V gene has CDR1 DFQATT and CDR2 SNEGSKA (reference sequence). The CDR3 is CSARDEERGVTDTQYF. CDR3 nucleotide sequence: TGCAGTGCTAGAGATGAGGAGCGGGGGGTAACAGATACGCAGTATTTT.

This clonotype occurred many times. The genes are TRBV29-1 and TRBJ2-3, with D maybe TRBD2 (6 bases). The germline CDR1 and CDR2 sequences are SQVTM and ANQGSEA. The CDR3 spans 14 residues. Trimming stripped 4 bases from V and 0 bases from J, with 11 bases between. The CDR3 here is CSVVRDSSTDTQYF. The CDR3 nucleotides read TGCAGCGTTGTCCGGGACTCTAGCACAGATACGCAGTATTTT.

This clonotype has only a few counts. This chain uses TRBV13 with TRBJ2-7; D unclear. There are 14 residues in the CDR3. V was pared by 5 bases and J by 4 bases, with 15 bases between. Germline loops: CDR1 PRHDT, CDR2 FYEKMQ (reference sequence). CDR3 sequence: CASSLRTDVYEQYF. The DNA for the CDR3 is TGTGCCAGCAGCCTGAGGACGGACGTTTACGAGCAGTACTTC.

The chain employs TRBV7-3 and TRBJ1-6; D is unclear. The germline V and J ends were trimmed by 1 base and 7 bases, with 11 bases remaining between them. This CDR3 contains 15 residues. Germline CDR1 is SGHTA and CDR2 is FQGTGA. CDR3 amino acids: CASSLREGWNSPLHF. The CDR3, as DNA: TGTGCCAGCAGCTTAAGGGAGGGATGGAATTCACCCCTCCACTTT.

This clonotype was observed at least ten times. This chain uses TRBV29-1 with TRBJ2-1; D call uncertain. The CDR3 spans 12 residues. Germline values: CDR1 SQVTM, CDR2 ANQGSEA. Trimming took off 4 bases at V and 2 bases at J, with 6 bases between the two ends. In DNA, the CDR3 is TGCAGCGTTGTAAGGGCCTACAATGAGCAGTTCTTC. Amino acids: CSVVRAYNEQFF.

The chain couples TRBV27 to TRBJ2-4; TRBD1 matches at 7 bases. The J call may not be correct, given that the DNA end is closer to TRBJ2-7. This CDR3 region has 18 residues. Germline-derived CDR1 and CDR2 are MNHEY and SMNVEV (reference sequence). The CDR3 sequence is CASSLIRPRGQRINEQYF. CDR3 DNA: TGTGCCAGCAGTTTAATTCGCCCCCGGGGACAGAGGATCAACGAGCAGTACTTC.

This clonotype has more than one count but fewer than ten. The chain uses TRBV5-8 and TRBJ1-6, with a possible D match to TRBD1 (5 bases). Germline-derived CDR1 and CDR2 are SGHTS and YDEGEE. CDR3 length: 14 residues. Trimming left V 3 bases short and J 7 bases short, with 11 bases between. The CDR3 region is CASSYRTSNSPLHF. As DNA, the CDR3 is TGTGCCAGCAGCTATAGGACATCGAATTCACCCCTCCACTTT.

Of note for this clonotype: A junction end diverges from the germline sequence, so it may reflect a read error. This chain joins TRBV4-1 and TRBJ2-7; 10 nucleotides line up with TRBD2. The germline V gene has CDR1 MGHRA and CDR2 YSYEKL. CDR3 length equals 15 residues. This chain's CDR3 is CASSQASGREDERYF. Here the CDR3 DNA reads TGCGCCAGCAGCCAGGCTAGCGGGAGAGAGGACGAGCGGTACTTC.

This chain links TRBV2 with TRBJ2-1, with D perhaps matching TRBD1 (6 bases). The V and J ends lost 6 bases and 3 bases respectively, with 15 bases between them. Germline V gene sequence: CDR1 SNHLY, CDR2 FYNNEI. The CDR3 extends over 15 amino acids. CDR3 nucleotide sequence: TGTGCCAGCAGGGTTCGACAGGACTTCTACAATGAGCAGTTCTTC. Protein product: CASRVRQDFYNEQFF.

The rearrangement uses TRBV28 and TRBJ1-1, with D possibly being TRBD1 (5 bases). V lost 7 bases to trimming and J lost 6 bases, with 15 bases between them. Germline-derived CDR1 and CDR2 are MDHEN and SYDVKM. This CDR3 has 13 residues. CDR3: CASMDKPQPEAFF. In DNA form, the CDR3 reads TGTGCCAGCATGGACAAACCCCAACCTGAAGCTTTCTTT.

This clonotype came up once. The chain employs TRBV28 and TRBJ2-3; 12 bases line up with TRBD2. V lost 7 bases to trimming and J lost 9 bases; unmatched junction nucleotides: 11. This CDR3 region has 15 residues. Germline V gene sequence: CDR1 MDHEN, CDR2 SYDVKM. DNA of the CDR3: TGTGCCAGCAAGGTCTCGACTAGCGGGGGACCCACGCAGTATTTT. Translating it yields CASKVSTSGGPTQYF. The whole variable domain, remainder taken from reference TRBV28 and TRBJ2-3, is DVKVTQSSRYLVKRTGEKVFLECVQDMDHENMFWYRQDPGLGLRLIYFSYDVKMKEKGDIPEGYSVSREKKERFSLILESASTNQTSMYLCASKVSTSGGPTQYFGPGTRLTVL.

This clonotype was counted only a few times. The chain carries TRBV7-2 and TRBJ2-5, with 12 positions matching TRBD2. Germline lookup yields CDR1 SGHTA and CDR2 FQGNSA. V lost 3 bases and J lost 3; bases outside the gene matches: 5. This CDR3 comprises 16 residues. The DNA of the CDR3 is TGTGCCAGCAGCTTTCGGCGACTAGCGGGGGAAGAGACCCAGTACTTC. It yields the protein CASSFRRLAGEETQYF.

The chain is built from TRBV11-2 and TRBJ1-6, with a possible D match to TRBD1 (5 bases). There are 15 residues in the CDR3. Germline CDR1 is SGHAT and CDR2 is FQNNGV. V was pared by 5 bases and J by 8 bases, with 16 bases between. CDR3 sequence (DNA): TGTGCCAGCAGCGGATCTCCAGGGTTGGATTCACCCCTCCACTTT. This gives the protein CASSGSPGLDSPLHF. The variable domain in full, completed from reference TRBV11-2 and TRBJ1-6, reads EAGVAQSPRYKIIEKRQSVAFWCNPISGHATLYWYQQILGQGPKLLIQFQNNGVVDDSQLPKDRFSAERLKGVDSTLKIQPAKLEDSAVYLCASSGSPGLDSPLHFGNGTRLTVT.

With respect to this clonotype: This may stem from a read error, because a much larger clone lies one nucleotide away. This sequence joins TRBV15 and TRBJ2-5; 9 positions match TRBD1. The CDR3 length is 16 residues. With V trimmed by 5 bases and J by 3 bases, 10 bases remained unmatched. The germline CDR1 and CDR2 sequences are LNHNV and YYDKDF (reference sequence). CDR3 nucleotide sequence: TGTGCCACCAGCTCGAAAATGGGACAGGGAAAAGAGACCCAGTACTTC. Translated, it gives CATSSKMGQGKETQYF.